This T cell receptor beta chain was profiled in a study of early T cells in non-severe SARS-CoV-2 infection. Study context: The input, bulk RNA from unsorted whole blood, was sequenced, and chains were unpaired.

CDR1 and CDR2 (germline): LGHNA, YSLEER. CDR3 length: 17 amino acids. V shed 4 bases and J shed 0 bases, with 13 bases lying between them. This clonotype was observed many times. Attachment of unique molecular identifiers to individual cDNA molecules was performed. TCRdb analysed the 5' RACE reads with MiXCR anew, one entry per CDR3 protein. There are 55,000 to 70,000 distinct CDR3 sequences in the sample; around 6% occur only once, and 6% to 7% lies in the top ten. The specimen was whole blood. The clonotype was recovered from an adult who was a healthcare worker with PCR-confirmed SARS-CoV-2 infection or an uninfected control (not recorded which). The chain carries TRBV4-3 and TRBJ1-6; D is uncertain. The CDR3 protein is CASSPGLASSYNSPLHF. The CDR3 region has the DNA TGCGCCAGCAGCCCCGGTTTGGCGAGCTCCTATAATTCACCCCTCCACTTT.